This TCR beta chain was found in a study of T cell changes during pregnancy in multiple sclerosis. The repertoire was sequenced with immunoSEQ multiplex PCR; TCRdb's copy has only in-frame clones and lacks some. The table has tens of thousands of clones, 85% to 95% seen once. V was clipped by 5 bases and J by 7 bases; unmatched bases: 6. Germline-derived CDR1 and CDR2 are SEHNR and FQNEAQ (reference sequence). CDR3 length: 15 residues. This receptor was obtained from a female donor with multiple sclerosis, enrolled in a pregnancy study. The V call is TRBV7-9, the J call TRBJ1-6, with 9 bases that match TRBD1. Sample: peripheral blood, taken in the first trimester of pregnancy. This chain's CDR3 is CASSPQGADNSPLHF. As DNA, the CDR3 is TGTGCCAGCAGCCCACAGGGGGCTGACAATTCACCCCTCCACTTT.